These 13 T cell receptor beta chains originate from one sample sequenced in a study of blood T cells in healthy people across ages. Together with a sample-barcoded 5' primer, a J-beta primer mix was included in a second PCR lasting about 7 to 11 cycles. TCRdb called the 5' RACE reads again in MiXCR, with one record for every CDR3 protein. Of about 800,000 distinct CDR3 sequences listed, more than 35% are singletons. Input material: blood. Receptor source: a man older than 75 in good health.

As to this clonotype: A much larger clone differs from this one at a single base, so this may be a read error. This rearrangement joins TRBV20-1 to TRBJ2-1; TRBD2 matches 10 bases. Germline CDR1 is DFQATT and CDR2 is SNEGSKA (reference sequence). Germline trimming cut 0 bases from V and 5 bases from J; bases unmatched to any gene: 7. This CDR3 region has 16 residues. This chain's CDR3 is CSARDSGLASNNEQFF. The CDR3 DNA follows: TGCAGTGCTAGAGATTCGGGACTAGCGAGCAACAATGAGCAGTTCTTC.

This clonotype is a singleton in its sample. One base away lies a much larger clone, so this may be a sequencing read error. The rearrangement uses TRBV7-2 and TRBJ2-1; D perhaps matches TRBD1 (6 bases). V lost 5 bases to trimming and J lost 8 bases, with 19 bases between them. The CDR3 sequence is 15 residues long. From germline, CDR1 is SGHTA and CDR2 FQGNSA. CDR3 residues: CASSLLNWGHDEQFF. The CDR3 DNA reads as TGTGCCAGCAGCCTACTCAACTGGGGGCACGATGAGCAGTTCTTC.

This clonotype has only a few counts. The rearrangement joins TRBV20-1 to TRBJ2-7; tentative D call: TRBD1 (7 bases). This CDR3 has 15 residues. Germline values: CDR1 DFQATT, CDR2 SNEGSKA (reference sequence). The germline V and J ends were trimmed by 6 bases and 4 bases, with 22 bases remaining between them. CDR3 protein: CSARVGSGGLYEQYF. In DNA, the CDR3 is TGCAGTGCCCGGGTCGGGTCAGGGGGGTTGTACGAGCAGTACTTC.

The rearrangement joins TRBV6-2 or TRBV6-3 to TRBJ2-3; D remains ambiguous. V shed 2 bases and J shed 0 bases, with 12 bases lying between them. CDR1 is MNHEY and CDR2 is SVGEGT in the germline V gene. The CDR3 runs 16 residues. The CDR3 loop is CASSYGRAQSTDTQYF. In DNA, the CDR3 is TGTGCCAGCAGTTACGGCAGAGCCCAAAGCACAGATACGCAGTATTTT.

The rearrangement links TRBV28 to TRBJ1-2; TRBD1 is a possible D gene (6 bases). The V end was cut by 6 bases, the J end by 2 bases, with 10 bases between. In germline, CDR1 is MDHEN, CDR2 SYDVKM. The CDR3 is 13 amino acids. The CDR3: CASSRGQNYGYTF. The CDR3 DNA sequence: TGTGCCAGCAGCCGTGGACAGAACTATGGCTACACCTTC.

V and J are TRBV7-2 and TRBJ1-2, with 8 positions matching TRBD1. V trimming: 5 bases; J trimming: 4 bases; junction bases outside the gene matches: 9. The CDR3 is 15 amino acids. Germline loops: CDR1 SGHTA, CDR2 FQGNSA. The CDR3 here is CASSRSGTGGYGYTF. Here the CDR3 DNA reads TGTGCCAGCAGCCGCTCCGGGACAGGCGGCTATGGCTACACCTTC.

This clonotype has only a few counts. J is TRBJ2-5 and V is TRBV29-1; D may match TRBD1 or TRBD2 (5 bases each). The DNA matches TRBJ2-7 better at its end, which makes the J call doubtful. Germline V lookup: CDR1 SQVTM, CDR2 ANQGSEA. The CDR3 is 12 residues long. The CDR3 here is CSVERGIDEQYF. In DNA form, the CDR3 reads TGCAGCGTTGAGAGGGGTATCGACGAGCAGTACTTC.

V usage is TRBV10-3 and J usage is TRBJ2-1; the D gene is possibly TRBD1 (6 bases). The CDR3 consists of 15 residues. Germline assignment: CDR1 ENHRY and CDR2 SYGVKD. Trimming removed 6 bases at V and 4 bases at J, with 16 bases between. The DNA for the CDR3 is TGTGCCATCAGAGATCTGGGGGCGAGGTACAATGAGCAGTTCTTC. It codes for CAIRDLGARYNEQFF.

At least ten counts were recorded for this clonotype. J is TRBJ2-4 and V is TRBV10-3; 15 bases are shared with TRBD2. Germline trimming cut 0 bases from V and 0 bases from J; bases unmatched to any gene: 9. The germline gives CDR1 ENHRY, CDR2 SYGVKD. CDR3 size: 21 residues. The CDR3 coding sequence is TGTGCCATCAGTGAGTCGACCTGGACTAGCGGGAGGGCCATAGCCAAAAACATTCAGTACTTC. Its translation is CAISESTWTSGRAIAKNIQYF.

This chain joins TRBV15 and TRBJ2-4, with 11 bases that match TRBD2. With the DNA end fitting TRBJ2-7 better, the J assignment may be wrong. Germline loops: CDR1 LNHNV, CDR2 YYDKDF (reference sequence). The CDR3 has 16 residues. The CDR3 coding sequence is TGTGCCACCAGCAGAGGTCCTAGCGGGAGGTCGCGCGAGCAGTACTTC. As protein: CATSRGPSGRSREQYF.

This clonotype was picked up many times. V usage is TRBV7-3 and J usage is TRBJ2-5; unclear D gene. Germline V gene sequence: CDR1 SGHTA, CDR2 FQGTGA. Trimming shortened V by 3 bases and J by 4 bases, and 3 bases separated the two germline ends. This CDR3 comprises 11 residues. The CDR3 region has the DNA TGTGCCAGCAGCTTGCCAGAGACCCAGTACTTC. It codes for CASSLPETQYF.

This chain uses TRBV20-1 with TRBJ1-2; 7 bases fit TRBD1. CDR1 and CDR2 from the germline V gene are DFQATT and SNEGSKA (reference sequence). The CDR3 length is 15 residues. Losses at the gene ends were 0 bases for V and 3 bases for J; bases not matched to a gene: 7. The CDR3 DNA reads as TGCAGTGCTAGAGATCCGGCAGGGGGTGACTATGGCTACACCTTC. Its translation: CSARDPAGGDYGYTF.

This clonotype was observed a handful of times. The V call is TRBV6-2 or TRBV6-3, the J call TRBJ2-4, with 7 positions matching TRBD2. The V gene end was trimmed by 6 bases and the J gene end by 0 bases; junction bases not matched to a gene: 8. The CDR3 is 16 residues long. Per the germline V gene, CDR1 is MNHEY and CDR2 is SVGEGT. The CDR3 protein is CASSTLADLAKNIQYF. As DNA, the CDR3 is TGTGCCAGCAGCACCCTAGCGGATCTAGCCAAAAACATTCAGTACTTC.